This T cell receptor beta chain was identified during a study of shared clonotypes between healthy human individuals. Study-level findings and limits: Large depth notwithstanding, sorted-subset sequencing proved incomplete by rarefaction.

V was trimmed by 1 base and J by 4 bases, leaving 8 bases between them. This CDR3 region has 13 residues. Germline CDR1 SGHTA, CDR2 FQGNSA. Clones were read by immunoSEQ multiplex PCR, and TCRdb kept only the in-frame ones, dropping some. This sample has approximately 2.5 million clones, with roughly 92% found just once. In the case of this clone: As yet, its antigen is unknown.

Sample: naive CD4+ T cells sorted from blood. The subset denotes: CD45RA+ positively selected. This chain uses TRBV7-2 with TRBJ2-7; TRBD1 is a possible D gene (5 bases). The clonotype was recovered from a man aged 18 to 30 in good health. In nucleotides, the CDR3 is TGTGCCAGCAGCTTAGTGACAGAGTACGAGCAGTACTTC. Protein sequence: CASSLVTEYEQYF.